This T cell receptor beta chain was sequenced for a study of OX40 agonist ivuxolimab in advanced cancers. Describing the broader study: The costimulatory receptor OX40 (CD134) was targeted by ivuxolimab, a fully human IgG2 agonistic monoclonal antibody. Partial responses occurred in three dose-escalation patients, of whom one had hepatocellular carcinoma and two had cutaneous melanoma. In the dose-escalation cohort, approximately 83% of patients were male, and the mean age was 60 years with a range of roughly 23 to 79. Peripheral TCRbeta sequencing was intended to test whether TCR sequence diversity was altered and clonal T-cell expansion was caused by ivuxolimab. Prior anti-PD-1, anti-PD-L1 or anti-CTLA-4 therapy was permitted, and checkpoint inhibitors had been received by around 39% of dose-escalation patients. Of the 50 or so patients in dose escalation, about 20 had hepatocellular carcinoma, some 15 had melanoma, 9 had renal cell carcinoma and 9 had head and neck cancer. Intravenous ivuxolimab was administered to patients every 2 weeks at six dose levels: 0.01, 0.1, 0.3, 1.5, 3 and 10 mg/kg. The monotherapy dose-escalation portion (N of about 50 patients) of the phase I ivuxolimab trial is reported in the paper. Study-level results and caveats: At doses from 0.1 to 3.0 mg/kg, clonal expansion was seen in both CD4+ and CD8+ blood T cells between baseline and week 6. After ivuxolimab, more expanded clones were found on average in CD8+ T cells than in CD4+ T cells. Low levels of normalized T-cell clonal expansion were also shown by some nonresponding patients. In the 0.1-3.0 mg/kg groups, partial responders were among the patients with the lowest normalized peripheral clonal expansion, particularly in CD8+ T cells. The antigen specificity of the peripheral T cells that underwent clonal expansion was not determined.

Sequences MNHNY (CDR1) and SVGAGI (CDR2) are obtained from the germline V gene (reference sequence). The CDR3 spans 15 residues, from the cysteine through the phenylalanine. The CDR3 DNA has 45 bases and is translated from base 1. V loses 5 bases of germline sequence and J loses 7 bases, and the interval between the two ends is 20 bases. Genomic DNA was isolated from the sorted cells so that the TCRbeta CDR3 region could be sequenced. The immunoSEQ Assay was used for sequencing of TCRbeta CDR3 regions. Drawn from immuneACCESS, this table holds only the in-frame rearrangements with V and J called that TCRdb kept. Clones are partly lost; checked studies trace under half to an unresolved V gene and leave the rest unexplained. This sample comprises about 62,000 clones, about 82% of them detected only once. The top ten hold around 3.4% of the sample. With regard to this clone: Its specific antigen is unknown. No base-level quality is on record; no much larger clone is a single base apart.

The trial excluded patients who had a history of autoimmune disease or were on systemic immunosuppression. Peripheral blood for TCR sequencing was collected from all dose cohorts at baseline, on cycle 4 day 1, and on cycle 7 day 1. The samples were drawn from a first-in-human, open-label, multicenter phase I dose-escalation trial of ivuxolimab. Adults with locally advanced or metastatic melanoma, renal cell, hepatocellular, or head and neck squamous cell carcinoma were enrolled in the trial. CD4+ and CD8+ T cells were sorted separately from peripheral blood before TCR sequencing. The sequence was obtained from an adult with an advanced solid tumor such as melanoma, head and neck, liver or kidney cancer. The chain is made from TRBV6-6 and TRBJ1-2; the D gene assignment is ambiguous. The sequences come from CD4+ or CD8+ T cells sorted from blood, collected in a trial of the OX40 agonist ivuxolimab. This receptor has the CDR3 CASSTSRFLLGGYTF. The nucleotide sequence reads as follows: TGTGCCAGCAGTACCTCACGGTTCTTGCTGGGTGGCTACACCTTC.